This TCR beta chain is drawn from a study of T-cell memory formation after mild COVID-19. Study summary: Clustering of TCRs was largely donor specific.

Study-wide points: Pre-infection memory held some responding clones, suggesting pre-existing cross-reactive T cells responded.

A note on this clonotype: Its target is not known.

TCRalpha and TCRbeta libraries used 5'RACE with constant-segment primers and UMIs. TCRdb ran MiXCR on the 5' RACE reads and lists one entry per CDR3 protein. The sample lists over 350,000 distinct CDR3 sequences, 24% occurring once. The sequenced sample was PBMCs or a T cell subset sorted from them (not recorded which). The source is an adult woman who had mild COVID-19 (a few samples of this study predate the infection). Cell type and time point are not known.

CDR3 region: CASSLRVDTEAFF. The CDR3 DNA reads as TGTGCCAGCAGCTTGAGGGTCGACACTGAAGCTTTCTTT. This chain joins TRBV7-9 and TRBJ1-1; D call uncertain. CDR1 SEHNR and CDR2 FQNEAQ come from the germline V gene (reference sequence). Trimming took off 3 bases at V and 3 bases at J, with 8 bases between the two ends. The CDR3 sequence is 13 residues long.